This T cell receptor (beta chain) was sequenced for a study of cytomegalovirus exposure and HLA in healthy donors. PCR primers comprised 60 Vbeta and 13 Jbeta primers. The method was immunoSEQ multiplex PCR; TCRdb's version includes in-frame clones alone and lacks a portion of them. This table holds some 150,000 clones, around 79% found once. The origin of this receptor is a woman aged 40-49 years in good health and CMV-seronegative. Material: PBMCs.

CDR3 bases: TGTGCCAGCAGTTACTCTCAGGGGGCGTGGGGCTACACCTTC. Its translation: CASSYSQGAWGYTF. This chain links TRBV6-6 with TRBJ1-2; TRBD1 matches 8 bases. Germline loops: CDR1 MNHNY, CDR2 SVGAGI (reference sequence). The CDR3 sequence is 14 residues long. V was clipped by 0 bases and J by 8 bases; unmatched bases: 5.